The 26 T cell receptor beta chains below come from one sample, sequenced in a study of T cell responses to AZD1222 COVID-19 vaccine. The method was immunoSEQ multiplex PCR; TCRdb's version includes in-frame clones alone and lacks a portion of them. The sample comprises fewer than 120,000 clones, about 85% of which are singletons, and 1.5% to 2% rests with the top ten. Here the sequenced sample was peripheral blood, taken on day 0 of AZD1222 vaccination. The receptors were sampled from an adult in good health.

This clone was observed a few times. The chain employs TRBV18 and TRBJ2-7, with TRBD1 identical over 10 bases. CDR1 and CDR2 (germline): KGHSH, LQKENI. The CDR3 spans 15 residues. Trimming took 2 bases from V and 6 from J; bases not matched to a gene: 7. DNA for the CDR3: TGTGCCAGCTCACCATACGGGACAGGGGTCGGCGAGCAGTACTTC. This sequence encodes CASSPYGTGVGEQYF.

The CDR3 reads CAGRTGRTDTQYF. In DNA form, the CDR3 reads TGCGCCGGACGGACAGGACGCACAGATACGCAGTATTTT. The V and J genes are TRBV10-1 and TRBJ2-3, with TRBD1 matching over 7 bases. V shed 11 bases and J 1 base; nucleotides not matched to a gene: 6. The CDR3 contains 13 residues. Germline-derived CDR1 and CDR2 are WNHNN and SYGVQD (reference sequence).

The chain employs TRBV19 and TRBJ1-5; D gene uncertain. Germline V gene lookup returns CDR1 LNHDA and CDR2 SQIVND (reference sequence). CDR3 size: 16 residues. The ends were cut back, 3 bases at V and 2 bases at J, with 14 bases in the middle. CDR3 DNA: TGTGCCAGTAGTATTTATATAGCCGGTGGCAATCAGCCCCAGCATTTT. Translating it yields CASSIYIAGGNQPQHF.

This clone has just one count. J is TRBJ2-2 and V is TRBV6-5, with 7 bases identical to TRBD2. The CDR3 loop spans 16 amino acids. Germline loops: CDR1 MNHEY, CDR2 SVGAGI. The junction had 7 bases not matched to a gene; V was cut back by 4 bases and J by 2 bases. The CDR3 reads CASSWASGGNTGELFF. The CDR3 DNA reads TGTGCCAGCAGTTGGGCTAGCGGAGGTAACACCGGGGAGCTGTTTTTT.

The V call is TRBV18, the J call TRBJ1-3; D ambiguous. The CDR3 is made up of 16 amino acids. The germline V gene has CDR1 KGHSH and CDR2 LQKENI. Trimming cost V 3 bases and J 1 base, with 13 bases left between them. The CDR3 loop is CASSPVEGGSGNTIYF. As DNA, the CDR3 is TGTGCCAGCTCACCGGTCGAAGGAGGGTCTGGAAACACCATATATTTT.

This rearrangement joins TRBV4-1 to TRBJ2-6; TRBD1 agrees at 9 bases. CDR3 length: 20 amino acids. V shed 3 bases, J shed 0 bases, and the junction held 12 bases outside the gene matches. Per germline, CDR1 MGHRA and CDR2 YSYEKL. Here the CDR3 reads CASSHPLRTGAISGANVLTF. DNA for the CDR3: TGCGCCAGCAGCCACCCCCTTCGGACAGGGGCCATCTCTGGGGCCAACGTCCTGACTTTC.

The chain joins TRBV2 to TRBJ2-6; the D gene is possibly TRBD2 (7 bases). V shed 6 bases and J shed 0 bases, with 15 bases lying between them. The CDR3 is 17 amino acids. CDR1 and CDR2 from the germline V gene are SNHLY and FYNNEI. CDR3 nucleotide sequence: TGTGCCAGCAGAAGGGGGGGACACCTCTCTGGGGCCAACGTCCTGACTTTC. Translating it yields CASRRGGHLSGANVLTF.

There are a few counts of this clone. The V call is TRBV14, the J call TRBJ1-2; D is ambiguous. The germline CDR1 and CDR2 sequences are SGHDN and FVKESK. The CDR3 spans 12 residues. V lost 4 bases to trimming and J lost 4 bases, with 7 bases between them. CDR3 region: CASSRITYGYTF. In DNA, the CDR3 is TGTGCCAGCAGCCGAATAACCTATGGCTACACCTTC.

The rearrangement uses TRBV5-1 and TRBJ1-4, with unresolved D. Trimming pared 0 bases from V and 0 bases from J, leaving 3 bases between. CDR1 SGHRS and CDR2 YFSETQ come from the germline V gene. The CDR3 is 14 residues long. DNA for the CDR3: TGCGCCAGCAGCTTGGGGTCAACTAATGAAAAACTGTTTTTT. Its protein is CASSLGSTNEKLFF.

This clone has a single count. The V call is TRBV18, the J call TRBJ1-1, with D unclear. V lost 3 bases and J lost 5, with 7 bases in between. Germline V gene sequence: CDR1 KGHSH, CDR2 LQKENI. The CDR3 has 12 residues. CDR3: CASSPYNTEAFF. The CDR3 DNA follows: TGTGCCAGCTCACCTTACAATACTGAAGCTTTCTTT.

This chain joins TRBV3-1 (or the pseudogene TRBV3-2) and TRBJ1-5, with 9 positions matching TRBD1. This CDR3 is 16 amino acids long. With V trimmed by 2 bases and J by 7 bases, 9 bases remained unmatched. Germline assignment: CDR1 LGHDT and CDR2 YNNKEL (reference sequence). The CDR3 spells CASSQKDWTGVQPQHF. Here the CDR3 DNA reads TGTGCCAGCAGCCAAAAGGACTGGACAGGGGTACAGCCCCAGCATTTT.

This CDR3 is CASRFTGRTNTEAFF. CDR3 nucleotide sequence: TGTGCCAGCAGATTCACTGGGAGGACGAACACTGAAGCTTTCTTT. The V call is TRBV7-9, the J call TRBJ1-1; D remains ambiguous. V shed 6 bases and J shed 1 base, with 15 bases lying between them. CDR3 size: 15 residues. Germline assignment: CDR1 SEHNR and CDR2 FQNEAQ (reference sequence).

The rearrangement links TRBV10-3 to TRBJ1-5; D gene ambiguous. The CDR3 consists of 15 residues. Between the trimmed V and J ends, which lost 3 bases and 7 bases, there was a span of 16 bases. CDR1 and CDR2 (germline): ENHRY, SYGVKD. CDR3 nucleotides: TGTGCCATCAGTGAATTTTTTGGTGGGCGGCAGCCCCAGCATTTT. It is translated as CAISEFFGGRQPQHF.

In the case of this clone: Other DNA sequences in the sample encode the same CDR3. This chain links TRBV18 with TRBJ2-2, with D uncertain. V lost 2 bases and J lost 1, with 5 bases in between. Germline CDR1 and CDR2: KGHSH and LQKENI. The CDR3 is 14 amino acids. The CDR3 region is CASSPGGNTGELFF. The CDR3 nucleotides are TGTGCCAGCTCACCAGGCGGGAACACCGGGGAGCTGTTTTTT.

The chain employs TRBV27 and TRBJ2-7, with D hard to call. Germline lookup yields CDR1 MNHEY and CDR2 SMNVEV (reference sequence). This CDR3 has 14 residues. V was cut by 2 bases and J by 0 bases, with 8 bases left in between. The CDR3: CASSLAESSYEQYF. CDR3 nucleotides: TGTGCCAGCAGTTTAGCGGAAAGCTCCTACGAGCAGTACTTC.

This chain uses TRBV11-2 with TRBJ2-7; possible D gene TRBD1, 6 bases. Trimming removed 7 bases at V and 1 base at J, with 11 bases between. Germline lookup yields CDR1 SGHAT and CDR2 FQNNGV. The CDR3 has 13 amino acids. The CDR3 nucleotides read TGTGCCAGCATGAAGGACAGATCCTACGAGCAGTACTTC. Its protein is CASMKDRSYEQYF.

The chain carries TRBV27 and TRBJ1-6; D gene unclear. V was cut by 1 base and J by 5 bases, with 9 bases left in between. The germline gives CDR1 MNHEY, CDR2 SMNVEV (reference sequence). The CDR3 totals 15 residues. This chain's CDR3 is CASSLWWTNNSPLHF. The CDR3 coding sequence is TGTGCCAGCAGTTTATGGTGGACTAATAATTCACCCCTCCACTTT.

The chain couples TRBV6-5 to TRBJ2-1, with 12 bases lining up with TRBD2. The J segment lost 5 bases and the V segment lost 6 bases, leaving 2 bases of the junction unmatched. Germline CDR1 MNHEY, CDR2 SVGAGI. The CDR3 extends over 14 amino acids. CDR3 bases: TGTGCCAGCAGACTAGCGGGGGGTAACAATGAGCAGTTCTTC. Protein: CASRLAGGNNEQFF.

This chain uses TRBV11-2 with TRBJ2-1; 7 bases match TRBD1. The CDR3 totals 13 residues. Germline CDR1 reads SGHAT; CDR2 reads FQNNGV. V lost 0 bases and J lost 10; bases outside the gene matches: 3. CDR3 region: CASSLDYRGEQFF. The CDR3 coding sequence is TGTGCCAGCAGCTTAGATTACAGGGGCGAGCAGTTCTTC.

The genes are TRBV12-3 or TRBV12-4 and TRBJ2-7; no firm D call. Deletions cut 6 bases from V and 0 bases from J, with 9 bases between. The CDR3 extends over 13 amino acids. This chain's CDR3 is CASRPAHSYEQYF. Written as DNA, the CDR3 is TGTGCCAGCAGACCCGCCCACTCCTACGAGCAGTACTTC.

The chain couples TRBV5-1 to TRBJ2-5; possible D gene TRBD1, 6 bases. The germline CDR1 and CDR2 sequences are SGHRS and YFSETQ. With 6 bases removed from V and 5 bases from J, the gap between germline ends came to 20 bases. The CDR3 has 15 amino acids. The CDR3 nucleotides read TGCGCCAGCAACCTAGGGACACCTACGCGGGAGACCCAGTACTTC. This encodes CASNLGTPTRETQYF.

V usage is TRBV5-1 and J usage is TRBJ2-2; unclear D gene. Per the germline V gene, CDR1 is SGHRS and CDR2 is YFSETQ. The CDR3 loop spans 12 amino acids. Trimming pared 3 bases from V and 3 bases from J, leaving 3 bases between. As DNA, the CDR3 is TGCGCCAGCAGCTGGGACACCGGGGAGCTGTTTTTT. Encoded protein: CASSWDTGELFF.

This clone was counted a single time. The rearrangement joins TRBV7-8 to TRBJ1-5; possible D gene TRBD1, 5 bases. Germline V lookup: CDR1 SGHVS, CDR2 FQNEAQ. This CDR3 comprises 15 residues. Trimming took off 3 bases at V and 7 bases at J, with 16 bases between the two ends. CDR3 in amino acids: CASSFGTGLKQPQHF. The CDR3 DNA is TGTGCCAGCAGCTTTGGGACCGGCCTGAAACAGCCCCAGCATTTT.

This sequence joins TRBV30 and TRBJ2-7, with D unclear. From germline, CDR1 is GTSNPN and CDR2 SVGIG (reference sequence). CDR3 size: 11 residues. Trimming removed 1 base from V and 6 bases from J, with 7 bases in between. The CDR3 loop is CAWSESFEQYF. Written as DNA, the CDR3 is TGTGCCTGGAGTGAGTCTTTCGAGCAGTACTTC.

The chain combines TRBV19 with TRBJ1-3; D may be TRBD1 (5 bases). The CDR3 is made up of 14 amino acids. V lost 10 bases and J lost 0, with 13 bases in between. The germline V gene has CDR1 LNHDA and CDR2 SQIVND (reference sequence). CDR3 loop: CATSGSLSGNTIYF. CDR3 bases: TGTGCCACGTCAGGGAGTCTCTCTGGAAACACCATATATTTT.

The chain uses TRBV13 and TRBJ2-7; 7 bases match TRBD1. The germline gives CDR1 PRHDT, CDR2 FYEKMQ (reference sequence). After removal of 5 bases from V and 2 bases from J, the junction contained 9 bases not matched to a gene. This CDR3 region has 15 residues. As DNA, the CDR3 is TGTGCCAGCAGCAACCAGGGGGTTCTGCCCTACGAGCAGTACTTC. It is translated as CASSNQGVLPYEQYF.